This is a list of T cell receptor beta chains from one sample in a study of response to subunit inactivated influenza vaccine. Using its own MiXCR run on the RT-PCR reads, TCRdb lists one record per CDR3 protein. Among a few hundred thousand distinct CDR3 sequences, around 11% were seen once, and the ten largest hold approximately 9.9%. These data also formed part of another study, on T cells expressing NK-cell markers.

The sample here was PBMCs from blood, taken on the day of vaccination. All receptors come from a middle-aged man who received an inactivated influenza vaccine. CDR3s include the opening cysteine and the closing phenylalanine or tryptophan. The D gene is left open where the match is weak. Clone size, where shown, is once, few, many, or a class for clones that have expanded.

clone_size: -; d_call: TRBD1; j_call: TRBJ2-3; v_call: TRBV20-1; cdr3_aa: CSAFTSDRVDTQYF; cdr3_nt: TGCAGTGCTTTCACCTCGGACAGGGTCGATACGCAGTATTTT
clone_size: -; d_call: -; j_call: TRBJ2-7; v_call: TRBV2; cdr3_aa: CASRFTAYEQYF; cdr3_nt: TGTGCCAGCAGATTCACAGCCTACGAGCAGTACTTC
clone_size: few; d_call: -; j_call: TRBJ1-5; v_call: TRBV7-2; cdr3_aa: CASSTSSRNQPQHF; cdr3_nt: TGTGCCAGCAGCACCAGCAGCAGGAATCAGCCCCAGCATTTT
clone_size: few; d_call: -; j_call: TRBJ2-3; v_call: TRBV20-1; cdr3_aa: CSSRGVTDTQYF; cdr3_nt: TGCAGTTCGAGGGGCGTAACAGATACGCAGTATTTT
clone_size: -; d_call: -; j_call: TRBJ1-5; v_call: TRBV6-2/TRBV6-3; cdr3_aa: CASSSGKNQPQHF; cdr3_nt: TGTGCCAGCAGTTCGGGCAAGAATCAGCCCCAGCATTTT
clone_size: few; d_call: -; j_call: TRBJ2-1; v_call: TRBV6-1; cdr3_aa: CASRSGELGFYNEQFF; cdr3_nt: TGTGCCAGCAGGTCTGGTGAACTAGGATTCTACAATGAGCAGTTCTTC
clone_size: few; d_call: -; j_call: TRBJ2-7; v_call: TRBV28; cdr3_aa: CASSFSSPSSYEQYF; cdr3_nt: TGTGCCAGCAGTTTCTCGTCTCCTAGCTCCTACGAGCAGTACTTC
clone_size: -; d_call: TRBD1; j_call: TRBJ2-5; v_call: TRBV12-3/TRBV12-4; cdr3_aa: CATSTDRMETQYF; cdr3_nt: TGTGCCACCTCCACGGACAGGATGGAGACCCAGTACTTC
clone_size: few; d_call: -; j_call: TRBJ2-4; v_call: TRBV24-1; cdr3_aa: CATSDGIAKNIQYF; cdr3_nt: TGTGCCACCAGTGATGGGATAGCCAAAAACATTCAGTACTTC
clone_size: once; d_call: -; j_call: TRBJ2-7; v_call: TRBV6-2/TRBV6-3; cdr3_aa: CASSYYAVTSSYEQYF; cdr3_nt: TGTGCCAGCAGTTACTACGCCGTGACTAGCTCCTACGAGCAGTACTTC
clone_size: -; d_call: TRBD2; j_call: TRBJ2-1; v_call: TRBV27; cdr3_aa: CASSLSTSGRIEQFF; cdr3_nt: TGTGCCAGCAGTTTATCTACTAGCGGGAGGATTGAGCAGTTCTTC
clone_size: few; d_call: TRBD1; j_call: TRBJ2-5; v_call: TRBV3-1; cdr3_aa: CASNRDSHRETQYF; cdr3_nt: TGTGCCAGCAACAGGGACAGCCATCGAGAGACCCAGTACTTC
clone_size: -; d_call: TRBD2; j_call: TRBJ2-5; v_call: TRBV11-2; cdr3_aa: CASSRGTSGRSAGMQTQYF; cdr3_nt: TGTGCCAGCAGCAGAGGGACTAGCGGGAGAAGCGCGGGTATGCAGACCCAGTACTTC
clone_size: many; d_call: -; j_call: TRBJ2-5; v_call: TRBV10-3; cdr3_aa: CAISESRVETQYF; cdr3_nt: TGTGCCATCAGTGAGTCGCGGGTAGAGACCCAGTACTTC
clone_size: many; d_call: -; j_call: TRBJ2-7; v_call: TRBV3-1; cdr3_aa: CASSPRQAKSYEQYF; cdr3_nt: TGTGCCAGCAGCCCCCGACAGGCTAAATCCTACGAGCAGTACTTC
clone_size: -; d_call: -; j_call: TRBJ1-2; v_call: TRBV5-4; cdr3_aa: CASSSFVLNHGYTF; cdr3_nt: TGTGCCAGCAGCTCCTTCGTATTGAATCATGGCTACACCTTC
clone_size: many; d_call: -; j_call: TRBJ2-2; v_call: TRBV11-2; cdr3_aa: CASRRGGTGELFF; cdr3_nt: TGTGCCAGCAGGAGAGGTGGGACCGGGGAGCTGTTTTTT
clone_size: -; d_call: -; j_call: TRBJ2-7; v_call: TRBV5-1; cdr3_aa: CASRPQEGIPSNEQYF; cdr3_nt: TGCGCCAGCAGACCCCAGGAGGGTATCCCCTCCAACGAGCAGTACTTC
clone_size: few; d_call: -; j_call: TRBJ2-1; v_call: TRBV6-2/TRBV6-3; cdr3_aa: CASSRPSVVSAHEQFF; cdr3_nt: TGTGCCAGCAGTCGACCCTCCGTTGTTAGCGCCCATGAGCAGTTCTTC
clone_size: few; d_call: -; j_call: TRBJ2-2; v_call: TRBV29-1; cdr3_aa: CSVARGLGGELFF; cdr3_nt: TGCAGCGTGGCCCGTGGGCTAGGTGGGGAGCTGTTTTTT
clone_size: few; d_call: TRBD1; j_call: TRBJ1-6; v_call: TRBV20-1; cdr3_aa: CSAGTLQGVNSPLHF; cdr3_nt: TGCAGTGCTGGCACCCTACAGGGGGTGAATTCACCCCTCCACTTT
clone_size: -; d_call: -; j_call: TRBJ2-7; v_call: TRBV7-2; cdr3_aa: CASSLEGQGQQYF; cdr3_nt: TGTGCCAGCAGCTTAGAAGGTCAGGGCCAGCAGTACTTC
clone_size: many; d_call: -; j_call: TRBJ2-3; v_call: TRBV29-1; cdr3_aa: CSVRRNGRTDTQYF; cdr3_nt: TGCAGCGTGCGGCGGAACGGGCGCACAGATACGCAGTATTTT
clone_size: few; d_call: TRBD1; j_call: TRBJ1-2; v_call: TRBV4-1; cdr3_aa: CASSQSDRVYGYTF; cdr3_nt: TGCGCCAGCAGCCAATCGGACAGGGTCTATGGCTACACCTTC
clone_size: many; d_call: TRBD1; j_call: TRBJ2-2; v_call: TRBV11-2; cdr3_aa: CASSWGQTNTGELFF; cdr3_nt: TGTGCCAGCAGCTGGGGACAGACGAACACCGGGGAGCTGTTTTTT
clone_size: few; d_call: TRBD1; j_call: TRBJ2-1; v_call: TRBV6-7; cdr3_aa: CASSYFKDRGYNEQFF; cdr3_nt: TGTGCCAGCAGTTACTTCAAGGACAGGGGCTACAATGAGCAGTTCTTC
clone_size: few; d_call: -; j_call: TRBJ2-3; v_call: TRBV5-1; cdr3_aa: CASSLSGQRTDTQYF; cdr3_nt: TGCGCCAGCAGCTTGTCCGGACAACGCACAGATACGCAGTATTTT
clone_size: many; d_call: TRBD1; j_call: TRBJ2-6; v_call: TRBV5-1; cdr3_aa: CASSLGQAGANVLTF; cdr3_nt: TGTGCCAGCAGCCTGGGACAGGCTGGGGCCAACGTCCTGACTTTC
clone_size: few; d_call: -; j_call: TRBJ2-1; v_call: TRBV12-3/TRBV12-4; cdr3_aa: CASSLGPAGKQFF; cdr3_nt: TGTGCCAGCAGTTTAGGGCCGGCAGGGAAGCAGTTCTTC
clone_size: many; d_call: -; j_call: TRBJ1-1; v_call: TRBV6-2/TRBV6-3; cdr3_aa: CASSFPGFRAEAFF; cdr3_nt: TGTGCCAGCAGTTTTCCAGGGTTTCGCGCTGAAGCTTTCTTT
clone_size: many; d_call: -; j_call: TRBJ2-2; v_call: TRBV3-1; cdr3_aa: CASSQSFGGTGELFF; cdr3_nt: TGTGCCAGCAGCCAAAGTTTCGGGGGCACCGGGGAGCTGTTTTTT
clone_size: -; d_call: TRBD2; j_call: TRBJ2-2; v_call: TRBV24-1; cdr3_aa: CATSDKGLAGMSGELFF; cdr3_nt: TGTGCCACCAGTGATAAGGGACTAGCGGGAATGTCGGGGGAGCTGTTTTTT
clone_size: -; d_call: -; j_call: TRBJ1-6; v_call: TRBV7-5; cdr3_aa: CISLSEARRRTTWSYNSPLHF; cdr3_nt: TGTATCTCTCTGTCAGAAGCTAGGAGAAGGACAACTTGGTCCTATAATTCACCCCTCCACTTT
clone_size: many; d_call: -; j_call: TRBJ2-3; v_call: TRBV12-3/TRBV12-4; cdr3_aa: CASRGGQGDTAQYF; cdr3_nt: TGTGCCAGCCGCGGAGGGCAGGGAGACACGGCGCAGTATTTT
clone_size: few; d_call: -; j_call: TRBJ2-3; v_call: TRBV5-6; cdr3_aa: CASRSSRDTQYF; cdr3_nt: TGTGCCAGCAGATCTTCGAGAGATACGCAGTATTTT
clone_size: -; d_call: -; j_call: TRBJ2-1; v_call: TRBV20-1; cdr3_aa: CSASPFGVEQFF; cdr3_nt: TGCAGTGCTAGCCCCTTTGGCGTAGAGCAGTTCTTC
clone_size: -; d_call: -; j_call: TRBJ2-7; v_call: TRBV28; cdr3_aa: CASSSAHFRDEQYF; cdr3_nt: TGTGCCAGCAGCTCTGCTCATTTTAGGGACGAGCAGTACTTC